A selection of T cell receptor beta chains follows, all from one sample in a study of cytomegalovirus exposure and HLA in healthy donors. Only in-frame clones appear in the TCRdb table, and some are missing; sequencing was by immunoSEQ multiplex PCR. This table has roughly 100,000 clones, roughly 86% appearing once. Sequencing was carried out using PBMCs. All receptors come from a woman aged 18-29 years in good health and CMV-seropositive. Each CDR3 is given with its conserved first and last residue. A D gene is named only where the DNA matches it firmly. Part of the rows lack a size; the others show once, few, many or a class for expanded clones.

d_call j_call v_call clone_size cdr3_nt cdr3_aa
- TRBJ1-1 TRBV29-1 once TGCAGCGTTGTACCAGATTTGAACACTGAAGCTTTCTTT CSVVPDLNTEAFF
- TRBJ1-5 TRBV4-1 - TGCGCCAGCAGCCTCGGGGAAGATAGCAATCAGCCCCAGCATTTT CASSLGEDSNQPQHF
- TRBJ2-1 TRBV5-1 - TGCGCCAGCAGCATGGAGGAGGGGTCATTAAACAATGAGCAGTTCTTC CASSMEEGSLNNEQFF
- TRBJ2-1 TRBV7-3 - TGTGCCAGCAGCTTACTAGGGGGAGGGTCCTACAATGAGCAGTTCTTC CASSLLGGGSYNEQFF
- TRBJ1-1 TRBV14 - TGTGCCAGCAGCCTCACGGGACACGCGAACACTGAAGCTTTCTTT CASSLTGHANTEAFF
- TRBJ1-1 TRBV9 - TGTGCCAGCAGCGCGCGGGGAGGGTCCACTGAAGCTTTCTTT CASSARGGSTEAFF
TRBD1 TRBJ2-7 TRBV6-1 once TGTGCCAGCAGTTCCATAGGACAGGGCGAGCAGTACTTC CASSSIGQGEQYF
- TRBJ2-7 TRBV27 - TGTGCCAGCAGTTTGCAGGGGTCTTCTTTGGGGGAGCAGTACTTC CASSLQGSSLGEQYF
TRBD2 TRBJ2-7 TRBV7-3 - TGTGCCAGCAGCCCGGGGGGGAGAACCTACGAGCAGTACTTC CASSPGGRTYEQYF
TRBD1 TRBJ2-1 TRBV6-1 - TGTGCCAGCAGTGAAGATCGACAGGGGAATGAGCAGTTCTTC CASSEDRQGNEQFF
TRBD1 TRBJ1-4 TRBV14 - TGTGCCAGCAGCCAAGGAACAGGGGCTAATGAAAAACTGTTTTTT CASSQGTGANEKLFF
TRBD2 TRBJ2-3 TRBV18 few TGTGCCAGCTCAGGGGCCAGCGGGAAGTACGCGGATTTT CASSGASGKYADF
TRBD1 TRBJ2-7 TRBV2 - TGTGCCAGCATCACCGGCGTTAGGGGGCGCACCGAGCAGTACTTC CASITGVRGRTEQYF
TRBD1 TRBJ1-5 TRBV28 - TGTGCCAGCAGTGGGACAGTCAATCAGCCCCAGCATTTT CASSGTVNQPQHF
- TRBJ2-1 TRBV5-1 - TGCGCCAGCAGCTTGTCTCTCGGGAATCGGGAGCAGTTCTTC CASSLSLGNREQFF
- TRBJ2-7 TRBV9 - TGTGCCAGCAGCGTAGACGCAGGGATACGCGAGCAGTACTTC CASSVDAGIREQYF
TRBD1 TRBJ2-5 TRBV6-5 - TGTGCCAGCAGTTTCCGACAGGGGGCACAAGAGACCCAGTACTTC CASSFRQGAQETQYF
TRBD1 TRBJ1-5 TRBV10-3 few TGTGCCATTAGGGGGCCCAATCAGCCCCAGCATTTT CAIRGPNQPQHF
- TRBJ1-4 TRBV4-1 - TGCGCCAGCAGCCCAGCGGTAGCCGAACTGTTTTTT CASSPAVAELFF
- TRBJ2-1 TRBV29-1 - TGCAGCGTTGAAGGGAGTAGCTACAATGAGCAGTTCTTC CSVEGSSYNEQFF
TRBD1 TRBJ1-2 TRBV6-1 - TGTGCCAGCAGCGCCGGGACAGGGAGGGGCTACACCTTC CASSAGTGRGYTF
- TRBJ2-5 TRBV4-1 - TGCGCCAGCAGCCAACGAGAGATCCAAGAGACCCAGTACTTC CASSQREIQETQYF
TRBD1 TRBJ2-5 TRBV11-3 - TGTGCCAGCAGCTCCTACAGGGGGCTCGAGACCCAGTACTTC CASSSYRGLETQYF
- TRBJ2-1 TRBV4-1 - TGCGCCAGCAGCCAGGACGACAGCTCCTACAATGAGCAGTTCTTC CASSQDDSSYNEQFF
TRBD1 TRBJ2-7 TRBV29-1 - TGCAGCGTTGGCAGGGGGCTCGGATACGAGCAGTACTTC CSVGRGLGYEQYF
- TRBJ1-1 TRBV19 - TGTGCCAGTAGTATAATCGTGAACACTGAAGCTTTCTTT CASSIIVNTEAFF
- TRBJ1-2 TRBV28 few TGTGCCAGCACCCTCAACAGGGACTATGGCTACACCTTC CASTLNRDYGYTF
TRBD1 TRBJ2-7 TRBV11-2 once TGTGCCAGCAGCTTACGATTGGGTGCGGGACAGGGGGTCGAGCAGTACTTC CASSLRLGAGQGVEQYF
TRBD1 TRBJ1-2 TRBV27 - TGTGCCAGCACCCGGGACAGGGCCTATGGCTACACCTTC CASTRDRAYGYTF
- TRBJ1-1 TRBV6-5 - TGTGCCAGCAGTTGGACAGTGAACACTGAAGCTTTCTTT CASSWTVNTEAFF
TRBD2 TRBJ2-7 TRBV7-2 - TGTGCCAGCAGCTTAGCGGGGACTAGCGGCCGGGAGAAGTACTTC CASSLAGTSGREKYF
- TRBJ1-2 TRBV28 - TGTGCCAGCTTCGAACCCCTGACAGCCCCCGCGGGCTACACCTTC CASFEPLTAPAGYTF
- TRBJ2-5 TRBV9 - TGTGCCAGCAGCCCAGCGACTAGTTCTCTGGAGACCCAGTACTTC CASSPATSSLETQYF
- TRBJ2-7 TRBV19 - TGTGCCAGCCGAACAGGGTTCGAGCAGTACTTC CASRTGFEQYF
- TRBJ1-2 TRBV10-3 - TGTGCCATCAGGGGGGGGTATCAAGGCTACACCTTC CAIRGGYQGYTF
TRBD1 TRBJ2-2 TRBV18 - TGTGCCAGCTCACCGGGACAGATCCAGACCGGGGAGCTGTTTTTT CASSPGQIQTGELFF
- TRBJ2-4 TRBV19 once TGTGCCAGTAGTAGGGGGCTAGCCAAAAACATTCAGTACTTC CASSRGLAKNIQYF
TRBD2 TRBJ2-5 TRBV5-6 once TGTGCCAGCAGCTTGGGCGGGAGGGCAATTTTGGAGACCCAGTACTTC CASSLGGRAILETQYF
- TRBJ2-4 TRBV15 once TGTGCCACCAGCAGAGAGGGGGGGGCGGGAAACATTCAGTACTTC CATSREGGAGNIQYF
- TRBJ2-7 TRBV11-2 - TGTGCCAGCAGCTTAGGCCGGCTACAAGGAGAGTACTTC CASSLGRLQGEYF
TRBD1 TRBJ1-1 TRBV29-1 - TGCAGCGTCACCACAGGGGTAGGGACTGAAGCTTTCTTT CSVTTGVGTEAFF
- TRBJ2-3 TRBV28 - TGTGCCAGCAGTTCGTTCCCCACCAGGATGACAGATACGCAGTATTTT CASSSFPTRMTDTQYF
TRBD2 TRBJ2-1 TRBV7-2 - TGTGCCAGCAGCCCTGTAGCGGGAGAGGGTGAGCAGTTCTTC CASSPVAGEGEQFF
- TRBJ1-4 TRBV5-1 - TGCGCCAGCAGCTTGAGGGAGTATGAAAAACTGTTTTTT CASSLREYEKLFF
- TRBJ1-1 TRBV5-4 - TGTGCCAGCAGCTTGGGAGGAGGCTACACTGAAGCTTTCTTT CASSLGGGYTEAFF
TRBD1 TRBJ1-1 TRBV5-6 - TGTGCCAGCAGCACCCTGACAGGGGGCACTGAAGCTTTCTTT CASSTLTGGTEAFF
TRBD1 TRBJ2-1 TRBV5-1 - TGCGCCAGCAGCCGACAGGGGCCCTACAATGAGCAGTTCTTC CASSRQGPYNEQFF
- TRBJ1-1 TRBV5-6 - TGTGCCAGCAGCTTTCGGGGAGGTGATGAAGCTTTCTTT CASSFRGGDEAFF
- TRBJ1-2 TRBV11-3 - TGTGCCAGCAGCCCACAGGGTCACTATGGCTACACCTTC CASSPQGHYGYTF
TRBD2 TRBJ2-1 TRBV7-2 few TGTGCCAGCAGCTCGAGCGGGAGTTGGGGGAATGAGCAGTTCTTC CASSSSGSWGNEQFF
TRBD1 TRBJ2-1 TRBV19 once TGTGCCAGTAGTAAATACCCCGGACAGGGTTACAATGAGCAGTTCTTC CASSKYPGQGYNEQFF
- TRBJ1-1 TRBV11-3 - TGTGCCAGCAGTGCGCGGGGGGCTGACACTGAAGCTTTCTTT CASSARGADTEAFF
- TRBJ1-6 TRBV6-1 - TGTGCCAGCAGTGTTGGCCTTAGGACAGAAAATTCACCCCTCCACTTT CASSVGLRTENSPLHF
TRBD2 TRBJ2-1 TRBV4-1 - TGCGCCAGCGGCGGCGGGGGGGAAAATGAGCAGTTCTTC CASGGGGENEQFF
- TRBJ2-3 TRBV30 - TGTGCCTGGAGCCTAGGAGCCGGGGGGCCCACAGATACGCAGTATTTT CAWSLGAGGPTDTQYF
TRBD1 TRBJ2-3 TRBV5-8 - TGTGCCAGCAGCCGGAGGCCGAGGGGGCCTACAGATACGCAGTATTTT CASSRRPRGPTDTQYF
- TRBJ1-2 TRBV5-1 - TGCGCCAGCAGCTTGGCCTCAGCAGACGGGGGCTACACCTTC CASSLASADGGYTF
- TRBJ2-3 TRBV30 - TGTGCCTGGAGTGGGGGGCGCGATACGCAGTATTTT CAWSGGRDTQYF
- TRBJ2-3 TRBV7-2 - TGTGCCAGCAGCCCCATTGGGCCGACAGATACGCAGTATTTT CASSPIGPTDTQYF